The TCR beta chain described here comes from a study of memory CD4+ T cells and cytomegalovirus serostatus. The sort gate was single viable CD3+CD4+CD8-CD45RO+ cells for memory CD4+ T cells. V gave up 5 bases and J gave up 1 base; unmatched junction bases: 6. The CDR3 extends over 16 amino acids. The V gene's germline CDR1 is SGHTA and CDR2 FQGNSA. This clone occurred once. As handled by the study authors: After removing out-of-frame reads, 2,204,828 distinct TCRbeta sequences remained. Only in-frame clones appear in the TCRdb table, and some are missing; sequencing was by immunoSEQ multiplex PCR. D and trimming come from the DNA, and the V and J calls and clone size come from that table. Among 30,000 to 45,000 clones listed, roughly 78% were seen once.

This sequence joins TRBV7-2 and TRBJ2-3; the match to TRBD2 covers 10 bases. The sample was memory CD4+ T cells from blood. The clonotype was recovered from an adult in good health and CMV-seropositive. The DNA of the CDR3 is TGTGCCAGCAGCGTAAGCGGGGGGGCCCGCACAGATACGCAGTATTTT. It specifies CASSVSGGARTDTQYF.